Given below is one T cell receptor (beta chain) in context. Its antigen is unidentified. This entry comes from a study of regulatory T cells in long-lasting Graves disease. Findings of the study overall: Persistent disease preferred TRBV28, TRBJ1-2 and TRBJ2-5.

V was pared by 5 bases and J by 5 bases, with 7 bases between. The CDR3 length is 12 residues. The germline V gene has CDR1 SNHLY and CDR2 FYNNEI. Time point specified: newly diagnosed GD, antithyroid drugs for less than 3 months. The TCR library used RNA extracted from PBMCs. Arm-PCR of CDR3 regions and iRepertoire HTBI primers were used to build TCR beta libraries. TCRdb passed the multiplex PCR reads through MiXCR, listing each CDR3 protein once. Of approximately 350,000 distinct CDR3 sequences detected, 16% appear once; the ten largest clones hold roughly 30%. These records were also assigned to another study, of T cells in Graves' hyperthyroidism and ophthalmopathy.

This TCR was sampled from a man between 35 and 55 years old with Graves disease. The V call is TRBV2, the J call TRBJ1-3; unclear D gene. The starting material was peripheral blood mononuclear cells (PBMCs), obtained at new diagnosis, from a patient treated with antithyroid drugs. CDR3 in amino acids: CASSPTRNTIYF. Here the CDR3 DNA reads TGTGCCAGCAGTCCCACAAGAAACACCATATATTTT.